Listed below are T cell receptor beta chains from one sample, sequenced in a study of post-analysis software for immune sequencing data. Each CDR3 protein is one row after TCRdb ran MiXCR on the PCR reads. The sample carries approximately 730,000 distinct CDR3 sequences, about half recorded once. The sequencing input was blood. The receptor set was obtained from a girl between 5 and 17 years old with multiple sclerosis. CDR3s include the opening cysteine and the closing phenylalanine or tryptophan. D genes are given only for firm matches. Part of the rows lack a size; the others show once, few, many or a class for expanded clones.

cdr3_aa: CASSQEGASKETQYF; cdr3_nt: TGTGCCAGCAGCCAAGAGGGCGCTAGCAAAGAGACCCAGTACTTC; v_call: TRBV3-1; d_call: NA; j_call: TRBJ2-5; clone_size: few
cdr3_aa: CASSEGIHNEQFF; cdr3_nt: TGTGCCAGCAGTGAGGGGATACACAATGAGCAGTTCTTC; v_call: TRBV6-1; d_call: NA; j_call: TRBJ2-1; clone_size: few
cdr3_aa: CASSLAQGGSYEQYF; cdr3_nt: TGTGCCAGCAGCTTAGCACAGGGAGGTTCCTACGAGCAGTACTTC; v_call: TRBV7-9; d_call: NA; j_call: TRBJ2-7; clone_size: few
cdr3_aa: CASSLHLTSGSDEQFF; cdr3_nt: TGCGCCAGCAGCTTGCATTTGACTAGCGGGAGCGATGAGCAGTTCTTC; v_call: TRBV5-1; d_call: TRBD2; j_call: TRBJ2-1; clone_size: NA
cdr3_aa: CSARDPVTGGSEQYF; cdr3_nt: TGCAGTGCTAGAGATCCGGTGACAGGGGGGTCCGAGCAGTACTTC; v_call: TRBV20-1; d_call: TRBD1; j_call: TRBJ2-7; clone_size: NA
cdr3_aa: CSARAPGISTDTQYF; cdr3_nt: TGCAGTGCTAGAGCCCCAGGCATCAGCACAGATACGCAGTATTTT; v_call: TRBV20-1; d_call: NA; j_call: TRBJ2-3; clone_size: NA
cdr3_aa: CSARDPGGLKRGYTF; cdr3_nt: TGCAGTGCTAGAGATCCGGGGGGGCTTAAACGGGGCTACACCTTC; v_call: TRBV20-1; d_call: NA; j_call: TRBJ1-2; clone_size: NA
cdr3_aa: CASSQIPGQLETQYF; cdr3_nt: TGCGCCAGCAGCCAGATCCCGGGACAGTTAGAGACCCAGTACTTC; v_call: TRBV4-1; d_call: TRBD1; j_call: TRBJ2-5; clone_size: NA
cdr3_aa: CASSMGRGSEKLFF; cdr3_nt: TGTGCCAGCAGCATGGGGAGGGGAAGTGAAAAACTGTTTTTT; v_call: TRBV12-3/TRBV12-4; d_call: NA; j_call: TRBJ1-4; clone_size: NA
cdr3_aa: CASSLMLAGAREQFF; cdr3_nt: TGTGCCAGCAGCTTAATGCTAGCGGGAGCGCGTGAGCAGTTCTTC; v_call: TRBV7-9; d_call: TRBD2; j_call: TRBJ2-1; clone_size: few
cdr3_aa: CASTGTSVHNEQFF; cdr3_nt: TGTGCCAGCACGGGGACTAGCGTCCACAATGAGCAGTTCTTC; v_call: TRBV6-1; d_call: TRBD2; j_call: TRBJ2-1; clone_size: few
cdr3_aa: CALKAGGNHGELFF; cdr3_nt: TGTGCCTTAAAAGCGGGAGGGAATCACGGGGAGCTGTTTTTT; v_call: TRBV10-3; d_call: TRBD2; j_call: TRBJ2-2; clone_size: few
cdr3_aa: CASSVESGRETQYF; cdr3_nt: TGTGCCAGCAGCGTAGAAAGCGGGAGGGAGACCCAGTACTTC; v_call: TRBV9; d_call: TRBD2; j_call: TRBJ2-5; clone_size: NA
cdr3_aa: CAIAGRSYEQYF; cdr3_nt: TGTGCCATAGCCGGGCGGTCCTACGAGCAGTACTTC; v_call: TRBV10-3; d_call: NA; j_call: TRBJ2-7; clone_size: NA
cdr3_aa: CASSGRVRSSYGYTF; cdr3_nt: TGTGCCAGCAGTGGAAGGGTCCGGTCGAGCTACGGCTACACCTTC; v_call: TRBV6-1; d_call: NA; j_call: TRBJ1-2; clone_size: few
cdr3_aa: CASKRGLYEQYF; cdr3_nt: TGTGCCAGCAAGCGGGGCCTCTACGAGCAGTACTTC; v_call: TRBV6-6; d_call: TRBD2; j_call: TRBJ2-7; clone_size: few
cdr3_aa: CASSFVGTQYF; cdr3_nt: TGTGCCAGCAGTTTTGTAGGTACGCAGTATTTT; v_call: TRBV28; d_call: NA; j_call: TRBJ2-3; clone_size: NA
cdr3_aa: CASSSTHGEQFF; cdr3_nt: TGTGCCAGCAGTTCAACGCATGGTGAGCAGTTCTTC; v_call: TRBV12-3/TRBV12-4; d_call: NA; j_call: TRBJ2-1; clone_size: NA
cdr3_aa: CASSPQAGLSNTQYF; cdr3_nt: TGTGCCAGCAGCCCACAAGCGGGACTATCAAATACGCAGTATTTT; v_call: TRBV5-5; d_call: TRBD2; j_call: TRBJ2-3; clone_size: NA
cdr3_aa: CASSEAKRGLLFDRTDTQYF; cdr3_nt: TGTGCCAGCAGTGAAGCAAAGCGGGGTCTCCTTTTTGATCGCACAGATACGCAGTATTTT; v_call: TRBV2; d_call: TRBD2; j_call: TRBJ2-3; clone_size: few
cdr3_aa: CASSVASGSWVRSYEQFF; cdr3_nt: TGCGCCAGCAGCGTGGCTAGCGGGAGCTGGGTAAGGAGTTATGAGCAGTTCTTC; v_call: TRBV5-1; d_call: TRBD2; j_call: TRBJ2-1; clone_size: NA